This T cell receptor beta chain was documented in a study of T cells in Graves' hyperthyroidism and ophthalmopathy. Amplified regions were TCR beta CDR3 sequences from RNA transcripts. Using the HTBI primer set, a first-round RT-PCR was run on the TCR CDR3. One entry per CDR3 protein results from TCRdb running MiXCR on the multiplex PCR reads. The profile covers hundreds of thousands of distinct CDR3 sequences, with roughly 14% appearing a single time and 3.5% to 4.5% taken by the ten largest. Patients were excluded for uncontrolled infection, other autoimmune disease, pregnancy or lactation. V shed 4 bases and J shed 3 bases, with 10 bases lying between them. In germline, CDR1 is MDHEN, CDR2 SYDVKM. This CDR3 has 13 amino acids.

The chain combines TRBV28 with TRBJ2-7; maybe TRBD1 (5 bases). The sample consisted of blood. This TCR was recovered from a woman aged 40 to 50 with Graves' ophthalmopathy. CDR3 nucleotide sequence: TGTGCCAGCAGTTCCAGGGTGGGCTACGAGCAGTACTTC. Protein sequence: CASSSRVGYEQYF.